This entry features one T cell receptor (beta chain) sequence. From germline, CDR1 is MNHEY and CDR2 SMNVEV (reference sequence). This CDR3 spans 14 amino acids. The V end was cut by 10 bases, the J end by 5 bases, with 20 bases between. This entry is derived from a study of OX40 agonist ivuxolimab in advanced cancers. Only in-frame clones appear in the TCRdb table, and some are missing; sequencing was by immunoSEQ multiplex PCR. This table holds 60,000 to 85,000 clones, 87% found once. The sample was CD4+ or CD8+ T cells sorted from blood, taken in a trial of the OX40 agonist ivuxolimab. The V and J genes are TRBV27 and TRBJ1-1, with D tentatively TRBD1 (6 bases). The source of this sequence is an adult with an advanced solid tumor such as melanoma, head and neck, liver or kidney cancer. This CDR3 is CATNAGSGVTEAFF. CDR3 nucleotides: TGTGCCACAAACGCGGGGTCAGGGGTGACTGAAGCTTTCTTT.